A single sample gave rise to the 25 T cell receptor beta chains below, sequenced in a study of blood T cell repertoires in COVID-19. The method was immunoSEQ multiplex PCR; TCRdb's version includes in-frame clones alone and lacks a portion of them. The table includes 110,000 to 150,000 clones, more than 60% detected once. Sequencing was performed on peripheral blood. Receptors originate from an elderly man with acute or convalescent COVID-19.

J is TRBJ2-5 and V is TRBV5-6; possible D gene TRBD2, 5 bases. Deletions cut 2 bases from V and 2 bases from J, with 7 bases between. Germline V lookup: CDR1 SGHDT, CDR2 YYEEEE. The CDR3 totals 13 residues. CDR3 region: CASSLRGQETQYF. For the CDR3, the DNA is TGTGCCAGCAGCTTAAGAGGGCAAGAGACCCAGTACTTC.

This rearrangement joins TRBV9 to TRBJ2-2; 7 bases are a match to TRBD1. This CDR3 contains 14 residues. V shed 4 bases, J shed 4 bases, and the junction held 4 bases outside the gene matches. The germline V gene has CDR1 SGDLS and CDR2 YYNGEE. The CDR3 region is CASSPGTATGELFF. DNA of the CDR3: TGTGCCAGCAGCCCCGGGACAGCCACCGGGGAGCTGTTTTTT.

The genes are TRBV5-1 and TRBJ2-1; 10 bases align to TRBD2. The J segment lost 10 bases and the V segment lost 0 bases, leaving 7 bases of the junction unmatched. The CDR3 consists of 15 residues. CDR1 is SGHRS and CDR2 is YFSETQ in the germline V gene. For the CDR3, the DNA is TGCGCCAGCAGCTTGGCCGCGGTAGCGGGGGGAGAGCAGTTCTTC. This encodes CASSLAAVAGGEQFF.

The V gene is TRBV11-3, the J gene TRBJ1-1; possible D gene TRBD1, 5 bases. Germline-derived CDR1 and CDR2 are SGHNT and YENEEA. Trimming removed 0 bases at V and 8 bases at J, with 16 bases between. This CDR3 comprises 15 residues. CDR3: CASSLDRGLKGEAFF. In DNA form, the CDR3 reads TGTGCCAGCAGCTTAGATCGAGGTCTAAAGGGGGAAGCTTTCTTT.

CDR3 protein: CASSLDRQPSSYEQYF. CDR3 nucleotide sequence: TGTGCCAGCAGCTTAGATCGACAGCCGAGCTCCTACGAGCAGTACTTC. The chain recombines TRBV7-2 with TRBJ2-7, with a tentative D call TRBD1 (5 bases). Per the germline V gene, CDR1 is SGHTA and CDR2 is FQGNSA. V was shortened by 1 base and J by 0 bases, with 13 bases between the two germline ends. This CDR3 spans 16 amino acids.

The chain links TRBV4-2 to TRBJ2-2; TRBD2 aligns across 15 bases. Unmatched junction bases numbered 0, after V lost 1 base and J lost 6 bases. Germline V gene lookup returns CDR1 LGHNA and CDR2 YNFKEQ. There are 16 residues in the CDR3. In DNA form, the CDR3 reads TGTGCCAGCAGCCAAGGGACTAGCGGGGGGGCCGGGGAGCTGTTTTTT. The encoded protein is CASSQGTSGGAGELFF.

The J gene is TRBJ2-7, the V gene TRBV19, with a possible D match to TRBD1 (5 bases). Trimming stripped 5 bases from V and 3 bases from J, with 14 bases between. CDR1 is LNHDA and CDR2 is SQIVND in the germline V gene (reference sequence). There are 14 residues in the CDR3. CDR3 in DNA: TGTGCCAGTAGTTCAAGGGGCGCCCACTACGAGCAGTACTTC. It codes for CASSSRGAHYEQYF.

The V call is TRBV6-6, the J call TRBJ1-1; unclear D gene. CDR3 length: 13 residues. Germline loops: CDR1 MNHNY, CDR2 SVGAGI (reference sequence). The ends were cut back, 6 bases at V and 4 bases at J, with 12 bases in the middle. CDR3 sequence (DNA): TGTGCCAGCAGGGGCAGTCAAGGCACTGAAGCTTTCTTT. It codes for CASRGSQGTEAFF.

The V call is TRBV5-1, the J call TRBJ2-1; 11 nucleotides agree with TRBD1. The V and J ends lost 4 bases and 3 bases, in that order; junction bases with no gene match: 6. The CDR3 totals 16 residues. CDR1 is SGHRS, CDR2 YFSETQ, per germline. The CDR3, as DNA: TGCGCCAGCAGCCCAGGGACAGGGGGATTCTACAATGAGCAGTTCTTC. Translated, it gives CASSPGTGGFYNEQFF.

The rearrangement joins TRBV11-3 to TRBJ2-3; tentatively, D is TRBD2 (7 bases). Germline V CDR1 and CDR2: SGHNT, YENEEA. This CDR3 comprises 13 residues. Deletions cut 3 bases from V and 5 bases from J, with 9 bases between. Here the CDR3 reads CASSLRGRDTQYF. CDR3 DNA sequence: TGTGCCAGCAGCTTGCGGGGGCGAGATACGCAGTATTTT.

The chain is built from TRBV7-3 and TRBJ2-1, with TRBD1 matching 9 bases. The CDR3 covers 15 residues. CDR1 and CDR2 from the germline V gene are SGHTA and FQGTGA. Trimming at V came to 5 bases and at J to 9 bases, leaving 11 bases not matched to a gene. Here the CDR3 DNA reads TGTGCCAGCAGCCTGGGACAGGGCCGCTTCGGTGAGCAGTTCTTC. Translating gives CASSLGQGRFGEQFF.

The V call is TRBV5-1, the J call TRBJ1-2; D gene ambiguous. The CDR3 runs to 16 residues. Per germline, CDR1 SGHRS and CDR2 YFSETQ. Trimming removed 0 bases from V and 6 bases from J, with 18 bases in between. The DNA for the CDR3 is TGCGCCAGCAGCTTGGCCGAGTTGAGAGGGATGGATGGCTACACCTTC. It codes for CASSLAELRGMDGYTF.

This chain links TRBV7-9 with TRBJ2-1; D uncertain. Germline CDR1 and CDR2: SEHNR and FQNEAQ (reference sequence). This CDR3 contains 12 residues. Trimming stripped 4 bases from V and 9 bases from J, with 10 bases between. Here the CDR3 reads CASSSLDLEQFF. CDR3 sequence (DNA): TGTGCCAGCAGCTCCCTAGATCTTGAGCAGTTCTTC.

This clone occurred a few times. The chain recombines TRBV7-3 with TRBJ2-7, with TRBD1 identical over 7 bases. This CDR3 has 13 residues. V shed 5 bases and J 5 bases; nucleotides not matched to a gene: 6. Looked up from germline, CDR1 is SGHTA and CDR2 is FQGTGA. This CDR3 reads CASSPRGWDEQYF. CDR3 coding DNA: TGTGCCAGCAGCCCCAGGGGGTGGGACGAGCAGTACTTC.

The chain has TRBV3-1 (or the pseudogene TRBV3-2) and TRBJ1-6; tentatively, D is TRBD1 (5 bases). V was shortened by 6 bases and J by 9 bases, with 15 bases between the two germline ends. This CDR3 region has 14 residues. Germline CDR1 reads LGHDT; CDR2 reads YNNKEL (reference sequence). This chain's CDR3 is CASSPGFISSPLHF. CDR3 bases: TGTGCCAGCAGTCCAGGGTTTATAAGTTCACCCCTCCACTTT.

The rearrangement joins TRBV19 to TRBJ2-2; 8 bases are shared with TRBD2. Trimming at V came to 6 bases and at J to 5 bases, leaving 5 bases not matched to a gene. This CDR3 comprises 14 residues. Germline loops: CDR1 LNHDA, CDR2 SQIVND (reference sequence). CDR3 amino acids: CASSSGGQTGELFF. The CDR3 DNA is TGTGCCAGTAGCTCGGGGGGGCAAACCGGGGAGCTGTTTTTT.

This clone occurred once. The chain is built from TRBV28 and TRBJ1-5; no reliable D call. The V gene's germline CDR1 is MDHEN and CDR2 SYDVKM. The V end was cut by 2 bases, the J end by 4 bases, with 9 bases between. There are 14 residues in the CDR3. CDR3 amino acids: CASSLVQANQPQHF. CDR3 DNA: TGTGCCAGCAGTTTAGTCCAGGCGAATCAGCCCCAGCATTTT.

The chain recombines TRBV18 with TRBJ2-7; TRBD1 matches at 7 bases. The CDR3 runs 15 residues. Germline V CDR1 and CDR2: KGHSH, LQKENI. The ends lost 2 bases at V and 0 bases at J; junction bases unmatched: 4. The CDR3 spells CASSPETGSSYEQYF. The CDR3 coding sequence is TGTGCCAGCTCACCAGAGACAGGGAGCTCCTACGAGCAGTACTTC.

V and J are TRBV19 and TRBJ2-3; the match to TRBD2 covers 16 bases. The CDR3 sequence is 16 residues long. Looked up from germline, CDR1 is LNHDA and CDR2 is SQIVND (reference sequence). The trim removed 7 bases at V and 9 bases at J, leaving 10 bases unmatched. CDR3 nucleotides: TGTGCCAGTACCATCGGGACTAGCGGGGGGGGACACACGCAGTATTTT. This encodes CASTIGTSGGGHTQYF.

The chain couples TRBV3-1 (or the pseudogene TRBV3-2) to TRBJ1-3; D gene uncertain. This CDR3 spans 13 amino acids. Germline V gene lookup returns CDR1 LGHDT and CDR2 YNNKEL (reference sequence). V lost 5 bases to trimming and J lost 4 bases, with 9 bases between them. This CDR3 reads CASSKGRGNTIYF. The CDR3 bases are TGTGCCAGCAGCAAAGGGAGAGGAAACACCATATATTTT.

The V gene is TRBV6-1, the J gene TRBJ1-1; a possible D gene is TRBD1 (5 bases). V was cut by 3 bases and J by 3 bases, with 14 bases left in between. Germline V gene lookup returns CDR1 MNHNS and CDR2 SASEGT. This CDR3 is built from 15 residues. CDR3 bases: TGTGCCAGCAGTGAGCGGCGGGCGGGGGACACTGAAGCTTTCTTT. Protein: CASSERRAGDTEAFF.

This chain joins TRBV18 and TRBJ1-2, with TRBD1 as a possible D gene (5 bases). The CDR3 has 19 residues. From germline, CDR1 is KGHSH and CDR2 LQKENI. V lost 2 bases and J lost 0, with 22 bases in between. CDR3: CASSPMAHGRRGTNYGYTF. DNA for the CDR3: TGTGCCAGCTCACCAATGGCGCATGGCAGGAGGGGTACTAACTATGGCTACACCTTC. Drawing the rest from reference TRBV18 and TRBJ1-2, the complete variable domain is NAGVMQNPRHLVRRRGQEARLRCSPMKGHSHVYWYRQLPEEGLKFMVYLQKENIIDESGMPKERFSAEFPKEGPSILRIQQVVRGDSAAYFCASSPMAHGRRGTNYGYTFGSGTRLTVV.

In nucleotides, the CDR3 is TGTGCCACGCAACCGGGACTAGCGAACACCGGGGAGCTGTTTTTT. Translated, it gives CATQPGLANTGELFF. The chain employs TRBV7-2 and TRBJ2-2, with 8 bases matching TRBD2. CDR1 is SGHTA and CDR2 is FQGNSA in the germline V gene. The CDR3 has 15 amino acids. J gave up 0 bases and V 10 bases, and 7 bases lay outside the gene matches.

This chain links TRBV14 with TRBJ1-1; D perhaps matches TRBD1 (6 bases). Germline V gene lookup returns CDR1 SGHDN and CDR2 FVKESK. Between the trimmed V and J ends, which lost 4 bases and 4 bases, there was a span of 22 bases. The CDR3 length is 17 residues. In nucleotides, the CDR3 is TGTGCCAGCAGCCGCCTACAGGGCGGGCGGAGTCGCACTGAAGCTTTCTTT. It yields the protein CASSRLQGGRSRTEAFF. Filled out from reference TRBV14 and TRBJ1-1, the complete variable domain reads EAGVTQFPSHSVIEKGQTVTLRCDPISGHDNLYWYRRVMGKEIKFLLHFVKESKQDESGMPNNRFLAERTGGTYSTLKVQPAELEDSGVYFCASSRLQGGRSRTEAFFGQGTRLTVV.

The J gene is TRBJ1-1, the V gene TRBV29-1, with D perhaps TRBD1 (6 bases). The CDR3 totals 13 residues. V lost 6 bases, J lost 1 base, and 12 bases lay in between. CDR1 SQVTM and CDR2 ANQGSEA come from the germline V gene. CDR3 amino acids: CSVATTGNTEAFF. Here the CDR3 DNA reads TGCAGCGTCGCCACGACAGGGAACACTGAAGCTTTCTTT.